The 28 T cell receptor beta chains presented below share a single source sample, sequenced in a study of blood T cell repertoires in COVID-19. The method was immunoSEQ multiplex PCR; TCRdb's version includes in-frame clones alone and lacks a portion of them. The table lists fewer than 200,000 clones, roughly 78% of them singletons. The sequencing input was peripheral blood. The receptors were gathered from a woman aged 60-75 years with COVID-19, enrolled during active disease.

The genes are TRBV7-2 and TRBJ2-4, with D uncertain. Trimming took off 5 bases at V and 0 bases at J, with 11 bases between the two ends. The CDR3 length is 15 residues. CDR1 SGHTA and CDR2 FQGNSA come from the germline V gene. CDR3 protein: CASSPQRLAKNIQYF. The CDR3 DNA sequence: TGTGCCAGCAGCCCACAAAGATTAGCCAAAAACATTCAGTACTTC.

This clone was counted a few times. The chain uses TRBV19 and TRBJ2-1; D call uncertain. Per germline, CDR1 LNHDA and CDR2 SQIVND (reference sequence). The CDR3 length is 15 residues. With 6 bases removed from V and 0 bases from J, the gap between germline ends came to 12 bases. CDR3 in amino acids: CASSRILGSYNEQFF. CDR3 DNA: TGTGCCAGTAGCCGAATTCTAGGCTCCTACAATGAGCAGTTCTTC.

The chain links TRBV19 to TRBJ1-1, with 8 positions matching TRBD1. Germline CDR1 reads LNHDA; CDR2 reads SQIVND (reference sequence). Unmatched junction bases numbered 3, after V lost 5 bases and J lost 4 bases. This CDR3 region has 13 residues. The CDR3 reads CASSEQGGTEAFF. CDR3 nucleotide sequence: TGTGCCAGTAGTGAACAGGGGGGCACTGAAGCTTTCTTT.

The chain has TRBV7-8 and TRBJ2-1, with D possibly TRBD1 on 7 matching bases. Germline-derived CDR1 and CDR2 are SGHVS and FQNEAQ. The CDR3 spans 12 residues. Trimming cost V 5 bases and J 14 bases, with 16 bases left between them. CDR3 nucleotide sequence: TGTGCCAGCAGCCGTCAGGGGGGCGCGAAGTTCTTC. It codes for CASSRQGGAKFF.

V usage is TRBV11-3 and J usage is TRBJ2-3; a possible D gene is TRBD2 (6 bases). The germline V and J ends were trimmed by 1 base and 1 base, with 12 bases remaining between them. This CDR3 has 16 residues. Germline V CDR1 and CDR2: SGHNT, YENEEA. CDR3 DNA sequence: TGTGCCAGCAGCTTAGGGTCCCCGGGGGGCACAGATACGCAGTATTTT. Its protein product is CASSLGSPGGTDTQYF.

The V gene is TRBV6-4, the J gene TRBJ2-7; 9 bases are a match to TRBD2. This CDR3 is 20 amino acids long. Germline V gene lookup returns CDR1 MRHNA and CDR2 SNTAGT. V lost 7 bases and J lost 2; bases outside the gene matches: 24. This chain's CDR3 is CASINEGREAGGYFAYEQYV. In DNA form, the CDR3 reads TGTGCCAGCATCAATGAGGGTCGGGAAGCGGGGGGCTACTTCGCCTACGAGCAGTACGTC.

The chain joins TRBV5-1 to TRBJ1-2; 7 bases are a match to TRBD1. CDR1 is SGHRS, CDR2 YFSETQ, per germline. The CDR3 sequence is 14 residues long. Trimming took 4 bases from V and 1 from J; bases not matched to a gene: 4. CDR3 bases: TGCGCCAGCAGCCAGGACAGGAATAACTATGGCTACACCTTC. Its protein is CASSQDRNNYGYTF.

This clone was recorded only once. V gene TRBV20-1 combines with J gene TRBJ2-1; 9 nucleotides align to TRBD1. The CDR3 length is 16 residues. Germline V CDR1 and CDR2: DFQATT, SNEGSKA (reference sequence). After removal of 3 bases from V and 10 bases from J, the junction contained 16 bases not matched to a gene. CDR3: CSASETRRTGVLEQFF. CDR3 DNA: TGCAGTGCTAGTGAGACCCGTAGGACAGGGGTTTTGGAGCAGTTCTTC.

The rearrangement links TRBV5-6 to TRBJ1-2, with a tentative D call TRBD1 (6 bases). V shed 4 bases and J shed 8 bases, with 15 bases lying between them. The CDR3 covers 13 residues. Germline CDR1 SGHDT, CDR2 YYEEEE. CDR3 in DNA: TGTGCCAGCAGCAACATACAGGGACAAGGCTACACCTTC. The encoded protein is CASSNIQGQGYTF.

V gene TRBV2 combines with J gene TRBJ1-2; D call uncertain. Trimming took off 6 bases at V and 5 bases at J, with 13 bases between the two ends. This CDR3 comprises 13 residues. Germline assignment: CDR1 SNHLY and CDR2 FYNNEI. The CDR3 protein is CASSDSTAYGYTF. In DNA form, the CDR3 reads TGTGCCAGCAGCGACTCGACTGCTTATGGCTACACCTTC.

The chain combines TRBV6-6 with TRBJ2-5; 15 positions match TRBD2. The V gene's germline CDR1 is MNHNY and CDR2 SVGAGI (reference sequence). The CDR3 has 19 residues. Trimming cost V 6 bases and J 2 bases; bases outside gene matches: 13. The CDR3 nucleotides read TGTGCCAGCAGCTCTACTACGGGACTAGCGGGGGGCGCACAAGAGACCCAGTACTTC. This gives the protein CASSSTTGLAGGAQETQYF.

The chain couples TRBV19 to TRBJ1-5; 10 positions match TRBD1. Trimming cost V 7 bases and J 3 bases; bases outside gene matches: 6. The CDR3 runs 15 residues. Germline V gene lookup returns CDR1 LNHDA and CDR2 SQIVND (reference sequence). CDR3: CASKGDRGVNQPQHF. In DNA form, the CDR3 reads TGTGCCAGTAAGGGGGACAGGGGTGTCAATCAGCCCCAGCATTTT.

This chain joins TRBV29-1 and TRBJ1-4; a weak D match, TRBD1 (5 bases). This CDR3 is 15 amino acids long. CDR1 SQVTM and CDR2 ANQGSEA come from the germline V gene. V shed 5 bases and J shed 0 bases, with 13 bases lying between them. The CDR3 loop is CSVLGIGATNEKLFF. CDR3 bases: TGCAGCGTTTTGGGGATAGGGGCAACTAATGAAAAACTGTTTTTT.

The genes are TRBV2 and TRBJ1-2, with 7 bases identical to TRBD1. Germline-derived CDR1 and CDR2 are SNHLY and FYNNEI. This CDR3 contains 15 residues. V gave up 6 bases and J gave up 0 bases; unmatched junction bases: 7. CDR3: CASSTTGSTNYGYTF. The CDR3 region has the DNA TGTGCCAGCAGCACGACAGGGAGCACTAACTATGGCTACACCTTC.

This chain links TRBV4-3 with TRBJ1-1; D might be TRBD1 (5 bases). CDR3 size: 16 residues. V dropped 4 bases and J dropped 6 bases, with 21 bases sitting between them. Germline V gene data show CDR1 as LGHNA and CDR2 as YSLEER. CDR3 DNA: TGCGCCAGCAGCCCCGTGGCGTCCGGAGCGGGGGCTGAAGCTTTCTTT. This codes for CASSPVASGAGAEAFF.

This clone was detected a few times. The chain couples TRBV15 to TRBJ2-7; D remains unclear. This CDR3 comprises 17 residues. Looked up from germline, CDR1 is LNHNV and CDR2 is YYDKDF (reference sequence). V was shortened by 1 base and J by 0 bases, with 16 bases between the two germline ends. CDR3 coding DNA: TGTGCCACCAGCAGAGGGAACCCTGCGCGGTCCTCCTACGAGCAGTACGTC. This sequence encodes CATSRGNPARSSYEQYV.

The chain combines TRBV29-1 with TRBJ2-7, with a possible D match to TRBD1 (6 bases). The CDR3 contains 11 residues. CDR1 and CDR2 (germline): SQVTM, ANQGSEA. Trimming left V 5 bases short and J 5 bases short, with 10 bases between. The CDR3 DNA follows: TGCAGCGTTCAACAGGGTGACGAGCAGTACTTC. Its translation is CSVQQGDEQYF.

The gene calls are TRBV11-2 and TRBJ1-2; D unclear. The CDR3 runs to 14 residues. With 4 bases removed from V and 5 bases from J, the gap between germline ends came to 14 bases. Looked up from germline, CDR1 is SGHAT and CDR2 is FQNNGV. CDR3 sequence (DNA): TGTGCCAGCAGCTCCCAACTAAGCCTATATGGCTACACCTTC. It translates to CASSSQLSLYGYTF.

This clone turned up a few times. The genes are TRBV5-1 and TRBJ1-2, with a tentative D call TRBD1 (6 bases). The CDR3 consists of 13 residues. Germline V CDR1 and CDR2: SGHRS, YFSETQ. The V end was cut by 0 bases, the J end by 7 bases, with 10 bases between. CDR3 nucleotides: TGCGCCAGCAGCTTGGAACAGGGTGGTGGCTACACCTTC. Amino acid sequence: CASSLEQGGGYTF.

The chain couples TRBV18 to TRBJ1-6, with TRBD1 as a possible D gene (6 bases). V gave up 2 bases and J gave up 11 bases, with 10 bases separating them. The CDR3 has 13 residues. Germline CDR1 reads KGHSH; CDR2 reads LQKENI. The CDR3 DNA is TGTGCCAGCTCACCAGGGGGGGGCGCACCCCTCCACTTT. Protein product: CASSPGGGAPLHF.

The chain couples TRBV5-1 to TRBJ2-3; D not resolved. Looked up from germline, CDR1 is SGHRS and CDR2 is YFSETQ. CDR3 length equals 15 residues. V was clipped by 2 bases and J by 3 bases, with 13 bases between them. DNA of the CDR3: TGCGCCAGCAGCTTAGAAGAGCTTAAGACAGATACGCAGTATTTT. Translating it yields CASSLEELKTDTQYF. Complete variable domain (other parts from reference TRBV5-1 and TRBJ2-3): KAGVTQTPRYLIKTRGQQVTLSCSPISGHRSVSWYQQTPGQGLQFLFEYFSETQRNKGNFPGRFSGRQFSNSRSEMNVSTLELGDSALYLCASSLEELKTDTQYFGPGTRLTVL.

This chain uses TRBV3-1 (or the pseudogene TRBV3-2) with TRBJ2-1, with 7 bases aligning to TRBD2. J was trimmed by 7 bases and V by 2 bases; bases with no gene match: 11. The CDR3 length is 16 residues. The germline gives CDR1 LGHDT, CDR2 YNNKEL (reference sequence). CDR3 loop: CASSQYGGVAENEQFF. The CDR3 nucleotides read TGTGCCAGCAGCCAATATGGGGGGGTAGCGGAAAATGAGCAGTTCTTC.

The genes are TRBV20-1 and TRBJ2-7, with 7 bases lining up with TRBD1. The CDR3 totals 11 residues. Germline V gene lookup returns CDR1 DFQATT and CDR2 SNEGSKA (reference sequence). The junction had 4 bases not matched to a gene; V was cut back by 6 bases and J by 5 bases. The CDR3 here is CSANRGHEQYF. Written as DNA, the CDR3 is TGCAGTGCCAACAGGGGCCACGAGCAGTACTTC.

The chain is built from TRBV19 and TRBJ2-1, with 9 bases aligning to TRBD2. Germline V gene data show CDR1 as LNHDA and CDR2 as SQIVND (reference sequence). This CDR3 is built from 14 residues. V was clipped by 7 bases and J by 3 bases; unmatched bases: 4. The CDR3 nucleotides are TGTGCCAGTATGCGGGGGGGCAGCTACAATGAGCAGTTCTTC. Its translation is CASMRGGSYNEQFF.

V is TRBV30 and J is TRBJ2-3, with 7 bases that match TRBD1. V lost 3 bases to trimming and J lost 0 bases; unmatched junction nucleotides: 18. CDR1 GTSNPN and CDR2 SVGIG come from the germline V gene (reference sequence). The CDR3 sequence is 19 residues long. The CDR3 DNA sequence: TGTGCCTGGAGCGGCAGCAGGGGGACGTCTCGATTTAGCACAGATACGCAGTATTTT. Translation gives CAWSGSRGTSRFSTDTQYF.

This chain uses TRBV5-5 with TRBJ2-5, with 8 positions matching TRBD1. Germline loops: CDR1 SGHKS, CDR2 YYEKEE (reference sequence). The CDR3 length is 16 residues. V lost 0 bases and J lost 4; bases outside the gene matches: 8. As DNA, the CDR3 is TGTGCCAGCAGCTTGGCCGCAGGGGGCCAGATAGAGACCCAGTACTTC. Protein sequence: CASSLAAGGQIETQYF.

This chain uses TRBV5-6 with TRBJ2-7; a possible D gene is TRBD1 (6 bases). The CDR3 runs to 14 residues. Trimming shortened V by 4 bases and J by 2 bases, and 13 bases separated the two germline ends. Germline V lookup: CDR1 SGHDT, CDR2 YYEEEE. The CDR3 loop reads CASSPQGRTYEQYV. CDR3 DNA: TGTGCCAGCAGCCCACAGGGACGGACCTACGAGCAGTACGTC.

The chain combines TRBV19 with TRBJ1-2; D is ambiguous. Germline V lookup: CDR1 LNHDA, CDR2 SQIVND (reference sequence). The CDR3 length is 12 residues. Trimming pared 6 bases from V and 0 bases from J, leaving 5 bases between. The DNA for the CDR3 is TGTGCCAGTAGGCGGGCTAACTATGGCTACACCTTC. Its protein product is CASRRANYGYTF.